A single sample gave rise to the 25 T cell receptor beta chains below, sequenced in a study of T cell clonotyping in hematopoietic cell transplantation. TCRdb keeps only in-frame clones here, not all; method: immunoSEQ multiplex PCR. Seen here are about 10,000 clones, 45% to 55% observed once, and the top ten hold 10% to 15%. The source was peripheral blood mononuclear cells, collected 100 days after allogeneic stem cell transplant. These TCRs come from a female patient in her fifties who had an allogeneic stem cell transplant from an unrelated donor, so the T cells may come from the graft donor. Some clones in this sample may be carry-over from other donors' samples.

This clone was seen more than once but under ten times. The rearrangement uses TRBV6-5 and TRBJ1-2; D might be TRBD1 (5 bases). The CDR3 spans 13 residues. The ends were cut back, 7 bases at V and 6 bases at J, with 15 bases in the middle. Germline lookup yields CDR1 MNHEY and CDR2 SVGAGI. In DNA, the CDR3 is TGTGCCAGCAAACGGGGGAAGGGAGATGGCTACACCTTC. Its translation is CASKRGKGDGYTF.

The genes are TRBV25-1 and TRBJ2-5, with 7 bases that match TRBD2. Per germline, CDR1 MGHDK and CDR2 SYGVNS. J lost 5 bases, V lost 6 bases, and 9 bases had no gene match. There are 14 residues in the CDR3. The CDR3 reads CASSEGQGGETQYF. The CDR3 DNA is TGTGCCAGCAGCGAGGGGCAGGGAGGGGAGACCCAGTACTTC.

The rearrangement links TRBV5-6 to TRBJ1-5, with 7 bases matching TRBD1. The length of the CDR3 is 14 residues. CDR1 is SGHDT, CDR2 YYEEEE, per germline. After removal of 3 bases from V and 4 bases from J, the junction contained 4 bases not matched to a gene. The CDR3 DNA follows: TGTGCCAGCAGCTCGGGACAGACAAATCAGCCCCAGCATTTT. It yields the protein CASSSGQTNQPQHF.

The chain carries TRBV7-6 and TRBJ2-2, with 10 bases lining up with TRBD1. The germline CDR1 and CDR2 sequences are SGHVS and FNYEAQ. CDR3 length: 16 residues. With 5 bases clipped from V and 5 bases from J, the junction kept 8 bases outside the gene matches. CDR3 in amino acids: CASSHRQGAGTGELFF. CDR3 coding DNA: TGTGCCAGCAGCCACAGACAGGGGGCAGGGACCGGGGAGCTGTTTTTT.

This clone was detected only a few times. The chain has TRBV28 and TRBJ2-7, with D maybe TRBD2 (5 bases). V lost 6 bases and J 2 bases, leaving 20 bases between the germline ends. Germline-derived CDR1 and CDR2 are MDHEN and SYDVKM. The CDR3 totals 16 residues. The CDR3 protein is CASSPREGSTAYEQYF. CDR3 nucleotide sequence: TGTGCCAGCAGCCCAAGGGAAGGGAGTACTGCCTACGAGCAGTACTTC.

J is TRBJ1-1 and V is TRBV4-1; 7 nucleotides match TRBD1. Germline CDR1 reads MGHRA; CDR2 reads YSYEKL. This CDR3 is built from 15 residues. V lost 0 bases, J lost 0 bases, and 1 base stayed unmatched. The DNA for the CDR3 is TGCGCCAGCAGCCAAGAGGGACAGATGAACACTGAAGCTTTCTTT. The encoded protein is CASSQEGQMNTEAFF.

This clone has just a few counts. This chain joins TRBV9 and TRBJ2-2; no definite D call. The germline V gene encodes CDR1 SGDLS and CDR2 YYNGEE. The CDR3 contains 14 residues. V gave up 0 bases and J gave up 6 bases, with 9 bases separating them. The CDR3 DNA reads as TGTGCCAGCAGCGTAGTGACGGATCCCGGGGAGCTGTTTTTT. Protein sequence: CASSVVTDPGELFF.

The sample holds a few counts of this clone. J is TRBJ1-1 and V is TRBV14; D unresolved. Germline V gene data show CDR1 as SGHDN and CDR2 as FVKESK. V was cut by 4 bases and J by 11 bases, with 14 bases left in between. The CDR3 is made up of 12 amino acids. The CDR3, as DNA: TGTGCCAGCAGCCTTTCCCAGCTGCCCGCTTTCTTT. Translated, it gives CASSLSQLPAFF.

This chain links TRBV28 with TRBJ2-5; perhaps TRBD2 as D (5 bases). The DNA end is more similar to TRBJ2-7, so the J call may be wrong. The CDR3 spans 14 residues. CDR1 and CDR2 from the germline V gene are MDHEN and SYDVKM. The CDR3 loop is CASSLLWRPYEQYF. CDR3 bases: TGTGCCAGCAGTTTGCTGTGGAGGCCCTACGAGCAGTACTTC.

The rearrangement links TRBV9 to TRBJ2-7; D possibly matches TRBD1 or TRBD2 (6 bases each). The CDR3 sequence is 15 residues long. The germline V and J ends were trimmed by 0 bases and 5 bases, with 15 bases remaining between them. Per germline, CDR1 SGDLS and CDR2 YYNGEE. CDR3 DNA sequence: TGTGCCAGCAGCGTAGATCGGGGGCTAGAGCACGAGCAGTACTTC. Protein product: CASSVDRGLEHEQYF.

This rearrangement joins TRBV6-1 to TRBJ1-1; TRBD1 agrees at 8 bases. The CDR3 is made up of 13 amino acids. The V gene's germline CDR1 is MNHNS and CDR2 SASEGT. V lost 5 bases and J lost 5; bases outside the gene matches: 4. The CDR3 coding sequence is TGTGCCAGCAGTATCAGGGGGCTAACTGAAGCTTTCTTT. Translation gives CASSIRGLTEAFF.

This clone was observed a few times. The chain has TRBV7-9 and TRBJ2-7; D uncertain. Trimming took off 5 bases at V and 4 bases at J, with 12 bases between the two ends. Germline V gives CDR1 SEHNR, CDR2 FQNEAQ (reference sequence). The CDR3 totals 13 residues. The CDR3 reads CASSPTVWYEQYF. The CDR3 coding sequence is TGTGCCAGCAGCCCCACGGTCTGGTACGAGCAGTACTTC.

V usage is TRBV30 and J usage is TRBJ1-4, with 7 bases identical to TRBD1. From germline, CDR1 is GTSNPN and CDR2 SVGIG (reference sequence). The CDR3 contains 15 residues. V trimming: 0 bases; J trimming: 4 bases; junction bases outside the gene matches: 5. CDR3 amino acids: CAWSVVQGLNEKLFF. DNA for the CDR3: TGTGCCTGGAGTGTCGTACAGGGGCTTAATGAAAAACTGTTTTTT. Drawing the rest from reference TRBV30 and TRBJ1-4, the complete variable domain is SQTIHQWPATLVQPVGSPLSLECTVEGTSNPNLYWYRQAAGRGLQLLFYSVGIGQISSEVPQNLSASRPQDRQFILSSKKLLLSDSGFYLCAWSVVQGLNEKLFFGSGTQLSVL.

This chain joins TRBV18 and TRBJ1-4; the D gene is possibly TRBD1 (5 bases). Trimming took 2 bases from V and 6 from J, leaving 10 bases between them. This CDR3 has 14 residues. Germline CDR1 KGHSH, CDR2 LQKENI. CDR3 in DNA: TGTGCCAGCTCACCAGGGGCTCGATATGAAAAACTGTTTTTT. Protein sequence: CASSPGARYEKLFF.

This clone was seen more than once but under ten times. The chain is built from TRBV5-1 and TRBJ2-3; TRBD2 agrees at 8 bases. V dropped 4 bases and J dropped 4; count of bases not matched to a gene: 5. This CDR3 has 14 amino acids. The germline V gene has CDR1 SGHRS and CDR2 YFSETQ. The CDR3 nucleotides are TGCGCCAGCAGCCTTAGCGGGGCAGCAGATACGCAGTATTTT. It translates to CASSLSGAADTQYF.

CDR3: CSVVDRTDTEAFF. For the CDR3, the DNA is TGCAGCGTTGTGGACAGGACGGACACTGAAGCTTTCTTT. The V and J genes are TRBV29-1 and TRBJ1-1; 7 bases match TRBD1. CDR3 size: 13 residues. The germline gives CDR1 SQVTM, CDR2 ANQGSEA. After removal of 4 bases from V and 3 bases from J, the junction contained 5 bases not matched to a gene.

This clone was recorded a few times. The chain joins TRBV4-2 to TRBJ2-7; the match to TRBD2 covers 7 bases. Germline assignment: CDR1 LGHNA and CDR2 YNFKEQ. The CDR3 has 15 amino acids. Trimming took 2 bases from V and 5 from J; bases not matched to a gene: 9. CDR3 coding DNA: TGTGCCAGCAGCCAATGGGGGGGGACGTACGACGAGCAGTACTTC. Its translation: CASSQWGGTYDEQYF.

The chain has TRBV30 and TRBJ1-2; no firm D call. CDR3 size: 11 residues. Deletions cut 1 base from V and 8 bases from J, with 8 bases between. CDR1 and CDR2 from the germline V gene are GTSNPN and SVGIG (reference sequence). CDR3 region: CAWSDRGGYTF. The DNA for the CDR3 is TGTGCCTGGAGTGATCGCGGGGGCTACACCTTC.

This clone occurred a few times. The CDR3: CASSQQGIEAFF. The CDR3 coding sequence is TGTGCCAGTAGCCAACAGGGAATTGAAGCTTTCTTT. This rearrangement joins TRBV19 to TRBJ1-1, with D possibly matching TRBD1 (6 bases). The CDR3 runs 12 residues. The germline V gene encodes CDR1 LNHDA and CDR2 SQIVND (reference sequence). Deletions cut 6 bases from V and 7 bases from J, with 12 bases between.

This clone has more than one count but fewer than ten. The V gene is TRBV5-1, the J gene TRBJ1-1, with 7 bases matching TRBD1. Germline V gives CDR1 SGHRS, CDR2 YFSETQ. This CDR3 region has 16 residues. J gave up 1 base and V 3 bases, and 9 bases lay outside the gene matches. This chain's CDR3 is CASSYGGTDPNTEAFF. The CDR3 DNA sequence: TGCGCCAGCAGCTATGGGGGGACAGATCCGAACACTGAAGCTTTCTTT. Variable domain in full (rest from reference TRBV5-1 and TRBJ1-1): KAGVTQTPRYLIKTRGQQVTLSCSPISGHRSVSWYQQTPGQGLQFLFEYFSETQRNKGNFPGRFSGRQFSNSRSEMNVSTLELGDSALYLCASSYGGTDPNTEAFFGQGTRLTVV.

The chain joins TRBV5-1 to TRBJ2-7; D perhaps matches TRBD2 (6 bases). CDR1 is SGHRS, CDR2 YFSETQ, per germline. V lost 3 bases to trimming and J lost 0 bases, with 13 bases between them. The CDR3 contains 15 residues. The chain's CDR3 is CASSWRDGSSYEQYF. Written as DNA, the CDR3 is TGCGCCAGCAGCTGGAGGGACGGTAGCTCCTACGAGCAGTACTTC.

The chain employs TRBV7-2 and TRBJ1-5; 9 bases agree with TRBD1. The CDR3 totals 14 residues. The V and J ends lost 5 bases and 10 bases, in that order; junction bases with no gene match: 9. Germline-derived CDR1 and CDR2 are SGHTA and FQGNSA. Here the CDR3 reads CASSADRGSRPQHF. The CDR3 bases are TGTGCCAGCAGCGCCGACAGGGGGAGCAGACCCCAGCATTTT.

J is TRBJ1-3 and V is TRBV30; D not resolved. V was cut by 1 base and J by 0 bases, with 7 bases left in between. The CDR3 runs 14 residues. Germline V lookup: CDR1 GTSNPN, CDR2 SVGIG (reference sequence). The CDR3 is CAWSETTSGNTIYF. DNA of the CDR3: TGTGCCTGGAGTGAGACCACCTCTGGAAACACCATATATTTT.

A few counts support this clone. The J gene is TRBJ1-1, the V gene TRBV19; possibly TRBD1 for D (6 bases). The CDR3 has 13 residues. The germline gives CDR1 LNHDA, CDR2 SQIVND (reference sequence). Between the trimmed V and J ends, which lost 4 bases and 4 bases, there was a span of 10 bases. The CDR3 DNA follows: TGTGCCAGTAGTACACAGGGAAGCACTGAAGCTTTCTTT. As protein: CASSTQGSTEAFF. Supplemented by reference TRBV19 and TRBJ1-1, the full variable domain reads DGGITQSPKYLFRKEGQNVTLSCEQNLNHDAMYWYRQDPGQGLRLIYYSQIVNDFQKGDIAEGYSVSREKKESFPLTVTSAQKNPTAFYLCASSTQGSTEAFFGQGTRLTVV.

The rearrangement joins TRBV2 to TRBJ1-1, with 7 bases lining up with TRBD1. The CDR3 is 11 amino acids. In germline, CDR1 is SNHLY, CDR2 FYNNEI. The V gene end was trimmed by 6 bases and the J gene end by 6 bases; junction bases not matched to a gene: 1. CDR3 bases: TGTGCCAGCAGGACAGGGTCTGAAGCTTTCTTT. This encodes CASRTGSEAFF.